This T cell receptor (beta chain) was captured in a study of response to subunit inactivated influenza vaccine. MiXCR, run by TCRdb on the RT-PCR reads, gives a single entry per CDR3 protein. This sample has 750,000 to 850,000 distinct CDR3 sequences, with roughly 20% found just once. Germline CDR1 is SQVTM and CDR2 is ANQGSEA. Trimming pared 3 bases from V and 4 bases from J, leaving 9 bases between. CDR3 length equals 13 residues. Points from the study as a whole: A suggestion made by the authors is that each seasonal influenza vaccination recruits few new T cells.

To note about this clonotype: Its antigen is undetermined.

This receptor was identified in a man over 45 who received an inactivated influenza vaccine. Sequenced here: PBMCs from blood, sampled around 5 days after vaccination. This chain links TRBV29-1 with TRBJ2-2; D is unclear. The CDR3 DNA sequence: TGCAGCGTTGATAAGGGCTCCACCGGGGAGCTGTTTTTT. This gives the protein CSVDKGSTGELFF.